This TCR beta chain emerged from a study of blood T cell repertoires in COVID-19. Across the study: Collection of acute and convalescent COVID-19 samples took place in the United States, Italy and Spain. T cells, B-cell-depleted T cells, or PBMCs provided the cDNA or gDNA that served as material.

Original handling: Quantification of nucleated cells was approximated via reference gene primer amplification. The assay was immunoSEQ multiplex PCR, and TCRdb's table has in-frame clones only and misses some. V, J and clone size are those of that table, while D and trimming were read from the DNA. The sample lists some 100,000 clones, around 86% occurring once. The CDR3 contains 16 residues. Germline CDR1 reads SGHDN; CDR2 reads FVKESK. Trimming left V 1 base short and J 2 bases short, with 13 bases between. Sequenced material: peripheral blood. This receptor was obtained from a man aged 50 to 59 with acute or convalescent COVID-19. The V call is TRBV14, the J call TRBJ2-3, with a possible D match to TRBD2 (5 bases). The CDR3 DNA is TGTGCCAGCAGCCAAGGCTTATTACGGGACACAGATACGCAGTATTTT. Protein: CASSQGLLRDTDTQYF.